The text below deals with one TCR beta chain. Assay used: immunoSEQ multiplex PCR; TCRdb lists only in-frame clones, some missing. Among some 43,000 clones listed, 80% were seen once. Time point specified: pretreatment peripheral blood. This entry belongs to a study of PD-L1 blockade in urothelial cancer. The sample in question was PBMCs, obtained around atezolizumab (anti-PD-L1) treatment. This receptor was obtained from a man in his 60s with urothelial cancer.

CDR3 sequence: CASRGTGGTGELFF. CDR3 nucleotides: TGTGCCAGCCGGGGGACAGGGGGCACCGGGGAGCTGTTTTTT. This sequence joins TRBV2 and TRBJ2-2; 11 nucleotides match TRBD1. V shed 8 bases and J 4 bases; nucleotides not matched to a gene: 3. Germline V CDR1 and CDR2: SNHLY, FYNNEI. This CDR3 comprises 14 residues.